This is a list of T cell receptor beta chains from one sample in a study of tumor-infiltrating lymphocytes in primary liver carcinoma. A single record per CDR3 protein comes from TCRdb applying MiXCR to the multiplex PCR reads. The table records about 78,000 distinct CDR3 sequences, about 72% of them present only once. The source material was liver tumor tissue from sampling region 4. Receptors were obtained from a man aged 35-49 years with primary liver carcinoma and hepatitis B virus infection. Each CDR3 is given with its conserved first and last residue. Fields, in order: clone size, J gene, D gene, V gene, CDR3 DNA, CDR3 protein. D genes are given only for firm matches. Clone size appears in some rows only: once, few, many, or a class for an expanded clone.

clone size: NA; J gene: TRBJ2-2; D gene: NA; V gene: TRBV10-3; CDR3 DNA: TGTGTCATCAGTGGGCCGAGCACCGGGGAGCTGTTTTTT; CDR3 protein: CVISGPSTGELFF
clone size: NA; J gene: TRBJ2-3; D gene: TRBD1; V gene: TRBV4-1; CDR3 DNA: TGCACCAGCAGTCAAGTGGGGACAGGGGTCACAGATACGCAGTATTTT; CDR3 protein: CTSSQVGTGVTDTQYF
clone size: NA; J gene: TRBJ2-2; D gene: NA; V gene: TRBV4-1; CDR3 DNA: TGTGTCAGCAGCCAAGATCACGGAGGAACCGGGGAGCTGTTTTTT; CDR3 protein: CVSSQDHGGTGELFF
clone size: NA; J gene: TRBJ1-1; D gene: NA; V gene: TRBV29-1; CDR3 DNA: TGCAGCGTTGAGGTCCCTCAACTGGGGACTGAAGCTTTCTTT; CDR3 protein: CSVEVPQLGTEAFF
clone size: few; J gene: TRBJ2-1; D gene: NA; V gene: TRBV19; CDR3 DNA: TGTGCCAGTAGTCACAGGTTTGGTGAGCAGTTCTTC; CDR3 protein: CASSHRFGEQFF
clone size: few; J gene: TRBJ2-7; D gene: NA; V gene: TRBV28; CDR3 DNA: TGTGCCAGCAGTGGGTTGGGTTACGAGCAGTACTTC; CDR3 protein: CASSGLGYEQYF
clone size: many; J gene: TRBJ2-6; D gene: NA; V gene: TRBV28; CDR3 DNA: TGTGCCAGCAGTTTGGGATCTGGGGCCAACGTCCTGACTTTC; CDR3 protein: CASSLGSGANVLTF
clone size: NA; J gene: TRBJ2-1; D gene: TRBD2; V gene: TRBV7-8; CDR3 DNA: TGTGCCAGCAGCTTAAACGCGGGGGGCCAGTCCTACAATGAGCAGTCCTTC; CDR3 protein: CASSLNAGGQSYNEQSF
clone size: NA; J gene: TRBJ2-1; D gene: TRBD2; V gene: TRBV6-1; CDR3 DNA: TGTGCCAGCGGCCTAGCGGGAGCAGGGATTGAGCAGCTCTTC; CDR3 protein: CASGLAGAGIEQLF
clone size: many; J gene: TRBJ1-1; D gene: TRBD1; V gene: TRBV13; CDR3 DNA: TGTGCCAGCAGCTTTAACAGGGGTTCAGTTCCTTTCTTT; CDR3 protein: CASSFNRGSVPFF
clone size: many; J gene: TRBJ2-5; D gene: TRBD2; V gene: TRBV10-2; CDR3 DNA: TGCGCCAGCAGGCCTTCCCGGGGTACGGGAGGTCAAGAGACCCAGTACTTC; CDR3 protein: CASRPSRGTGGQETQYF
clone size: NA; J gene: TRBJ1-2; D gene: NA; V gene: TRBV12-3/TRBV12-4; CDR3 DNA: TGTGCCGGCAGTTCGATGGGGAGCTCGAATGGCTACACCTTC; CDR3 protein: CAGSSMGSSNGYTF
clone size: NA; J gene: TRBJ2-2; D gene: NA; V gene: TRBV10-3; CDR3 DNA: TGTGCCATCAGGTTTGTAGGGAACACAGGGGAGCTGTTTTTT; CDR3 protein: CAIRFVGNTGELFF
clone size: many; J gene: TRBJ2-3; D gene: TRBD2; V gene: TRBV4-2; CDR3 DNA: TGTGCCAGCAGCCAAGGGACTAGCGGGTTCGGCACAGATACGCAGTATTTT; CDR3 protein: CASSQGTSGFGTDTQYF
clone size: few; J gene: TRBJ1-6; D gene: TRBD1; V gene: TRBV12-3/TRBV12-4; CDR3 DNA: TGTGCCAGCGGTGGGACGGGACAGGGGATACCCATCCACTTT; CDR3 protein: CASGGTGQGIPIHF
clone size: NA; J gene: TRBJ2-5; D gene: NA; V gene: TRBV7-9; CDR3 DNA: TGTGCCAGCAGCTCAAGACAGGGCTACTCGGGAGAAACCCGGTACTTC; CDR3 protein: CASSSRQGYSGETRYF
clone size: NA; J gene: TRBJ1-6; D gene: TRBD1; V gene: TRBV4-1; CDR3 DNA: TGCGCCAGCAGCCTTCTACCTCCGGGACAGGGGAGGGGTTCACCCCTCCACTTT; CDR3 protein: CASSLLPPGQGRGSPLHF
clone size: NA; J gene: TRBJ2-1; D gene: TRBD1; V gene: TRBV5-4; CDR3 DNA: TGTGCCAGCACTTCTCGGACAGGGGTTACCTACAATGAGCAGTTCTTT; CDR3 protein: CASTSRTGVTYNEQFF
clone size: many; J gene: TRBJ2-1; D gene: TRBD2; V gene: TRBV6-1; CDR3 DNA: TGTGCCAGCAGTGAAGAAAGCGGGGGTAGCCATGAGCAGTTCTTC; CDR3 protein: CASSEESGGSHEQFF
clone size: many; J gene: TRBJ2-2; D gene: NA; V gene: TRBV5-4; CDR3 DNA: TGTGCCAGCAGCTTGGGCTCGAGGGGAGAACTGTTTTTT; CDR3 protein: CASSLGSRGELFF
clone size: NA; J gene: TRBJ1-1; D gene: NA; V gene: TRBV6-5; CDR3 DNA: TGTGCCAGCAGTCCTTTTATCCCTTACACTGAAGCTTTCTTT; CDR3 protein: CASSPFIPYTEAFF
clone size: many; J gene: TRBJ2-1; D gene: NA; V gene: TRBV25-1; CDR3 DNA: TGTGCCAGCAGCCAAAGGGCCGAAGCGGCCAATGAGCAGTTCTTC; CDR3 protein: CASSQRAEAANEQFF
clone size: NA; J gene: TRBJ2-1; D gene: TRBD2; V gene: TRBV15; CDR3 DNA: TGTGCCACCAGCAGAGCTGATAGCGGGAGAGCGATACCGGACAATGAGCAGTTCTTC; CDR3 protein: CATSRADSGRAIPDNEQFF
clone size: NA; J gene: TRBJ1-3; D gene: TRBD1; V gene: TRBV7-8; CDR3 DNA: TGTGCCAGCAACCAGGGGGGGTACATCATATATTTT; CDR3 protein: CASNQGGYIIYF
clone size: NA; J gene: TRBJ1-1; D gene: NA; V gene: TRBV5-5; CDR3 DNA: TGTACCAGCAGCTTCGAGTGGAACACTGAAGCTTTCTTT; CDR3 protein: CTSSFEWNTEAFF
clone size: many; J gene: TRBJ2-2; D gene: TRBD1; V gene: TRBV5-1; CDR3 DNA: TGCGCCAGCAGCGCCGGACAGGGGGCCGGGGAGCTGTTTTTT; CDR3 protein: CASSAGQGAGELFF